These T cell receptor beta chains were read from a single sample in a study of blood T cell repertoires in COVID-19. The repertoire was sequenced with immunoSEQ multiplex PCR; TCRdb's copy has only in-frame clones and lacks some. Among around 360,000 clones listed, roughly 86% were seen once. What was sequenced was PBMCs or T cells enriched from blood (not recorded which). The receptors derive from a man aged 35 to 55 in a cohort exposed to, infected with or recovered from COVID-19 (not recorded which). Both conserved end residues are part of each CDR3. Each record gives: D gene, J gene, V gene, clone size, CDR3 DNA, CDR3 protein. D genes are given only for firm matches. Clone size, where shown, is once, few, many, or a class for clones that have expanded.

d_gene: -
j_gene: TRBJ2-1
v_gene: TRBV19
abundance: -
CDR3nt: TGTGCCAGTAGTCGGGACTTCTATAATGAGCAGTTCTTC
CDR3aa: CASSRDFYNEQFF

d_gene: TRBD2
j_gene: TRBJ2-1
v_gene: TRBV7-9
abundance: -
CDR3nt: TGTGCCAGCAGCGGGAGGGCCTCCAGCTCCTACAATGAGCAGTTCTTC
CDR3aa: CASSGRASSSYNEQFF

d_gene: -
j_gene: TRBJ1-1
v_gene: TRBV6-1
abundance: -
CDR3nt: TGTGCCAGCAGTGAAAGTGCGGGATTGAACACTGAAGCTTTCTTT
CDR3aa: CASSESAGLNTEAFF

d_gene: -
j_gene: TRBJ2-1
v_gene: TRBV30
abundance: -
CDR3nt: TGTGCCTGGAGTGTTATGTCTAGCTACAATGAGCAGTTCTTC
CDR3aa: CAWSVMSSYNEQFF

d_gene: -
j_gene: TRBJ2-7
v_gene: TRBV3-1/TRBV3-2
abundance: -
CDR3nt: TGTGCCAGCAGCCAAGAAGTTACTAGTGGCTACTGGCACGAGCAGTACTTC
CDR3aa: CASSQEVTSGYWHEQYF

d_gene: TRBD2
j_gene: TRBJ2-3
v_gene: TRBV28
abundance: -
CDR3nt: TGTGCCAGCAGTTTAAACCCCAGACTAGCGGGAGTAGATACGCAGTATTTT
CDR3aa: CASSLNPRLAGVDTQYF

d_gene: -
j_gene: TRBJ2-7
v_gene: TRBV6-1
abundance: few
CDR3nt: TGTGCCAGCAGTGAAGCCTCAGGGGACGTAAACGAGCAGTACTTC
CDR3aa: CASSEASGDVNEQYF

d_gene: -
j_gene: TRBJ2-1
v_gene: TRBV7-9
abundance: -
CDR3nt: TGTGCCAGCAGCTATTTCCCCCCGTCGGGTTACAATGAGCAGTTCTTC
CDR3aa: CASSYFPPSGYNEQFF

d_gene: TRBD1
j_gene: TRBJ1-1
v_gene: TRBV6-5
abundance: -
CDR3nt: TGTGCCAGCAGTCCCGGGACAGGGGTGACTGAAGCTTTCTTT
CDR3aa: CASSPGTGVTEAFF

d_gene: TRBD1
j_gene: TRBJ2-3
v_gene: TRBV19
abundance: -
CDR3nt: TGTGCCAGTAGTACCCAGGGACCTGTAGGGGGCATCGATACGCAGTATTTT
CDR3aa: CASSTQGPVGGIDTQYF

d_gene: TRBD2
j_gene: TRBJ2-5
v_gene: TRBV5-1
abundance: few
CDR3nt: TGCGCCAGCAGCTTTAGCGGGAGGGAGACCCAGTACTTC
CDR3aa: CASSFSGRETQYF

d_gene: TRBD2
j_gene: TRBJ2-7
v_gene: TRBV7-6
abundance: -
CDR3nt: TGTGCCAGCAGCCAGCTTGGACTAGCATCCTACGAGCAGTACTTC
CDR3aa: CASSQLGLASYEQYF

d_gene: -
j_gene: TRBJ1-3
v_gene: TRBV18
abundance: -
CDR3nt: TGTGCCAGCTCACCCTCGGGCTCTGGAAACACCATATATTTT
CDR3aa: CASSPSGSGNTIYF